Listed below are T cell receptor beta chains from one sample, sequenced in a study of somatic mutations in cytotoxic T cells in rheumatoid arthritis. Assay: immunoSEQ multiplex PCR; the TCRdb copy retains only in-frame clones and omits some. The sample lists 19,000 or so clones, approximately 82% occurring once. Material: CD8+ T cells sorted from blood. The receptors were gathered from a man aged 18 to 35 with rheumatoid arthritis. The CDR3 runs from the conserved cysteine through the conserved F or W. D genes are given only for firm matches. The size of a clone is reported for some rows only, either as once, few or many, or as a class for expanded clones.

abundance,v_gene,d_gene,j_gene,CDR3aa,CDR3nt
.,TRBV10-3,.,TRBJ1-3,CAISEGGPSGNTIYF,TGTGCCATCAGTGAAGGCGGACCCTCTGGAAACACCATATATTTT
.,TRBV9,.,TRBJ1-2,CASSAPTGLRYGYTF,TGTGCCAGCTCTGCACCGACAGGCCTCCGCTATGGCTACACCTTC
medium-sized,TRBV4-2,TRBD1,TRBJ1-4,CASSQEGAGGGNEKLFF,TGTGCCAGCAGCCAAGAGGGGGCAGGGGGAGGTAATGAAAAACTGTTTTTT
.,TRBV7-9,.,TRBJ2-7,CASSLVFAFGQYF,TGTGCCAGCAGCTTAGTCTTCGCATTCGGGCAGTACTTC
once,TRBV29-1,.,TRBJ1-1,CSVESGTEAFF,TGCAGCGTTGAATCAGGAACTGAAGCTTTCTTT
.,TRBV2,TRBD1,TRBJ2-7,CASSELGLRQGAYEQYF,TGTGCCAGCAGTGAATTGGGTTTGCGGCAGGGGGCTTACGAGCAGTACTTC
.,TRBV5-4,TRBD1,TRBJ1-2,CASSPRGGHYYGYTF,TGTGCCAGCAGCCCCAGGGGGGGCCATTACTATGGCTACACCTTC
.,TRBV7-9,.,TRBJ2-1,CASSEGSVYNEQFF,TGTGCCAGCAGCGAGGGTAGCGTCTACAATGAGCAGTTCTTC
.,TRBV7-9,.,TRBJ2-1,CASSLGTLNEQFF,TGTGCCAGCAGCTTAGGGACCCTCAATGAGCAGTTCTTC
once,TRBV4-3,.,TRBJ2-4,CASSQDRELRIAKNIQYF,TGCGCCAGCAGCCAAGACAGGGAATTAAGAATAGCCAAAAACATTCAGTACTTC
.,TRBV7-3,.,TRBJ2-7,CASSLGSGGVSSYEQYF,TGTGCCAGCAGCTTAGGGTCCGGCGGGGTTAGCTCCTACGAGCAGTACTTC
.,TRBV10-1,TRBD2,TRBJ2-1,CASSGGSGDLPYNEQFF,TGCGCCAGCAGTGGCGGTAGCGGGGACCTACCCTACAATGAGCAGTTCTTC
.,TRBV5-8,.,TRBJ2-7,CASSLGQGFIYEQYF,TGTGCCAGCAGCTTGGGGCAGGGGTTCATCTACGAGCAGTACTTC
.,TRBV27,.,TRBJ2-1,CASGLNTDNEQFF,TGTGCCAGCGGTCTTAACACCGACAATGAGCAGTTCTTC
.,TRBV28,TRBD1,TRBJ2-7,CASRGTGALEQYF,TGTGCCAGCAGGGGGACAGGGGCTCTGGAGCAGTACTTC
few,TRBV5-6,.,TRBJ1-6,CASSFKGSPLHF,TGTGCCAGCAGCTTTAAGGGGTCACCCCTCCACTTT
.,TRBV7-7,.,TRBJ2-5,CASSLVADQETQYF,TGTGCTAGCAGCTTAGTAGCGGATCAAGAGACCCAGTACTTC
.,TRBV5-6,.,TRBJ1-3,CASSLTRARLSNTIYF,TGTGCCAGCAGCTTGACCCGTGCCCGCCTATCAAACACCATATATTTT
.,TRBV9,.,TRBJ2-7,CASSVAGHGEQYF,TGTGCCAGCAGCGTAGCAGGACACGGCGAGCAGTACTTC
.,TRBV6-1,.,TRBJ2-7,CASGGPSYEQYF,TGTGCCTCCGGGGGGCCTTCCTACGAGCAGTACTTC
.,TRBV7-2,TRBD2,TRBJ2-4,CASSASGGAGNIQYF,TGTGCCAGCAGCGCTAGCGGGGGGGCCGGGAACATTCAGTACTTC
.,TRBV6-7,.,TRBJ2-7,CASSYLAYEQYF,TGTGCCAGCAGTTACCTTGCGTACGAGCAGTACTTC
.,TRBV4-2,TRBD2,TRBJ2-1,CASSLPKGTSGLYRSYNEQFF,TGTGCCAGCAGCCTCCCGAAAGGGACTAGCGGGCTCTATCGGTCCTACAATGAGCAGTTCTTC
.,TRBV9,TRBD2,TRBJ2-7,CASSVGGGLSYEQYF,TGTGCCAGCAGCGTAGGCGGGGGGCTCTCCTACGAGCAGTACTTC
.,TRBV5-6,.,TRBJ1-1,CASSSVNTEAFF,TGTGCCAGCAGCTCGGTGAACACTGAAGCTTTCTTT
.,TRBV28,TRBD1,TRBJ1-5,CASRDLGTGKHQPQHF,TGTGCCAGCAGGGACCTGGGGACAGGGAAACATCAGCCCCAGCATTTT
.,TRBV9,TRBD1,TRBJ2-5,CASSVAGTVQETQYF,TGTGCCAGCAGCGTAGCCGGGACAGTCCAAGAGACCCAGTACTTC
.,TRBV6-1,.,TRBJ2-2,CASSDVRGRDTGELFF,TGTGCCAGCAGTGACGTCCGGGGGCGCGATACCGGGGAGCTGTTTTTT
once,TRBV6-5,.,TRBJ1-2,CASREGQLNYGYTF,TGTGCCAGCAGGGAAGGACAGCTAAACTATGGCTACACCTTC
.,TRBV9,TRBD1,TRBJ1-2,CASSATGQNYGYTF,TGTGCCAGCAGCGCGACGGGACAGAACTATGGCTACACCTTC
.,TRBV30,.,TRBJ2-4,CACQGRGPPNIQYF,TGTGCCTGTCAAGGAAGGGGACCCCCAAACATTCAGTACTTC
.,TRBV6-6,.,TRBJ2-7,CASSPMEGYEQYF,TGTGCCAGCAGTCCCATGGAGGGCTACGAGCAGTACTTC
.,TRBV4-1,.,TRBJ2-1,CASSQEEGDQRYEQFF,TGCGCCAGCAGCCAAGAAGAGGGGGACCAGCGGTATGAGCAGTTCTTC
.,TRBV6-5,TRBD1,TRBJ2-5,CASSYGTGERETQYF,TGTGCCAGCAGTTACGGGACAGGGGAACGAGAGACCCAGTACTTC
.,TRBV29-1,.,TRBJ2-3,CSLREWGASTDTQYF,TGCAGCTTACGGGAGTGGGGGGCTAGCACAGATACGCAGTATTTT
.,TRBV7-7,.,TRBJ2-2,CASSPRTNTGELFF,TGTGCTAGCAGCCCCCGGACGAACACCGGGGAGCTGTTTTTT
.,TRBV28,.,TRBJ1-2,CASSSIGRNILNYGYTF,TGTGCCAGCAGTTCCATCGGACGGAATATTCTCAACTATGGCTACACCTTC
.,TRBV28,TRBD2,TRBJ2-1,CASSFGGAGATFFSYNEQFF,TGTGCCAGCAGTTTCGGTGGAGCGGGGGCCACTTTCTTCTCCTACAATGAGCAGTTCTTC
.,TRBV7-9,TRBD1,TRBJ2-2,CASSSRGDRESGELFF,TGTGCCAGCAGCTCCCGAGGGGACAGGGAATCCGGGGAGCTGTTTTTT
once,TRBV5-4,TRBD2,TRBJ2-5,CASSSLPGLAVYQETQYF,TGTGCCAGCAGCTCCCTCCCCGGACTAGCGGTTTACCAAGAGACCCAGTACTTC
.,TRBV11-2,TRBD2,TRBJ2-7,CASSLGSGGLRSYEQYF,TGTGCCAGCAGCTTGGGTAGCGGGGGCCTACGCTCCTACGAGCAGTACTTC
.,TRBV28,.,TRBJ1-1,CASSFTPGAGHTEAFF,TGTGCCAGCAGTTTCACCCCCGGGGCAGGGCACACTGAAGCTTTCTTT
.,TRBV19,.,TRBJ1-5,CASGVVQTYSNQPQHF,TGTGCCAGTGGGGTCGTGCAGACTTATAGCAATCAGCCCCAGCATTTT
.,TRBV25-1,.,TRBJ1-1,CASCNLEGYTEAFF,TGTGCCAGCTGCAATTTGGAGGGTTACACTGAAGCTTTCTTT
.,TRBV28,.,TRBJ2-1,CASSQRTNSYNEQFF,TGTGCCAGCAGTCAGAGGACCAACTCCTACAATGAGCAGTTCTTC
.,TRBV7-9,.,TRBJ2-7,CASSSAGLSYEQYF,TGTGCCAGCAGCTCCGCAGGGTTATCCTACGAGCAGTACTTC
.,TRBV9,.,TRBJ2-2,CASSVGGRAGELFF,TGTGCCAGCAGCGTAGGGGGCAGGGCCGGGGAGCTGTTTTTT
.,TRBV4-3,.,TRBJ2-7,CASSQDQDRMGEQYF,TGCGCCAGCAGCCAAGATCAGGATAGGATGGGTGAGCAGTACTTC
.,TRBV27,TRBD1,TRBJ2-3,CASSSRQGLSTDTQYF,TGTGCCAGCAGTTCCCGACAGGGCCTATCCACAGATACGCAGTATTTT
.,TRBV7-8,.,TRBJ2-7,CASSSLNREFGEQYF,TGTGCCAGCAGCTCTCTGAACAGGGAGTTCGGCGAGCAGTACTTC
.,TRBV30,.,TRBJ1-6,CAWNPGSNSPLHF,TGTGCCTGGAATCCCGGGAGTAATTCACCCCTCCACTTT